The entry that follows covers one T cell receptor beta chain sequence. In its sample, this clone was seen once. What antigen it recognizes has not been identified. Base qualities were left out, and no much larger clone turns up one base away. The CDR3 covers 13 residues, taking in both the cysteine and the phenylalanine. Of all the DNA, just the CDR3 is kept, 39 bases in frame from base 1. V loses 5 bases, J loses 7 bases, and the germline ends lie 13 bases apart. CDR1 and CDR2, per the germline V gene, are SGHRS and YFSETQ. The sample is drawn from a study of vaccination effects on CD4 cells after COVID-19 (dated 2022 in TCRdb). Turning to the overall study: Post-vaccine samples across the study were collected a median of 72 days after the second dose, with a range of 14 to 241. In the study, cultures from other donors were sequenced using the Oncomine TCR Beta short-read assay on an Illumina iSeq 100. SARS-CoV-2 spike-specific CD4+ TCR repertoires from before and after mRNA vaccination were compared in COVID-19 convalescent patients and in infection-naive vaccine recipients. A total of approximately 9 COVID-19 convalescent patients and several SARS-CoV-2-naive healthy vaccine recipients were included in the full study.

The library was built by means of the immunoSEQ multiplex PCR assay. DNA from the cultured and isolated CD4+ T cells underwent TCR beta CDR3 sequencing. The study's processing was this. Non-productive TCR sequences were discarded, and reads were trimmed to the CDR3 region, with only CDR3s of 7 or more amino acids retained. Antigen-specific clonotypes were identified using the MANAFEST web app by comparison of expansion in peptide wells against reference cultures. To be called positive, a clone needed expansion at FDR<0.05 compared with the reference and with all other wells, an odds ratio greater than 5, and a frequency greater than 0.1% in two replicate wells. Clonotypes significantly expanded in SARS-CoV-2 spike wells and in at least one common cold coronavirus spike condition were defined as cross-reactive. Levenshtein distance calculated with the stringdist R package was used to assess CDR3 similarity, and unrooted trees were constructed with ape in R 3.6.1. The table was pulled from immuneACCESS by TCRdb, which kept in-frame rearrangements only. Such tables lose some clones; where checked, under half of the loss comes from unresolved V genes, and the rest has no known cause. That table supplies the V and J calls and clone size; D and trimming were determined from the DNA. Counted in this sample were 15,000 or so clones; roughly 76% of them appeared once. 15% to 20% of the sample is taken by the ten largest.

To identify antigen-specific CD4+ T cell clonotypes by their expansion, the ViraFEST assay first stimulated PBMC with viral peptide pools and then applied TCR sequencing. After 10 to 11 days of culture, CD4+ T cells were isolated with the EasySep CD4+ T cell isolation kit. Two doses of either the BNT162b2 or the mRNA-1273 mRNA SARS-CoV-2 vaccine were administered to participants. Negative nucleocapsid antibody results before and after vaccination confirmed that the healthy vaccine recipients had no prior SARS-CoV-2 infection. Approximately 2 million PBMC per well were cultured in IMDM with about 4.5% human AB serum, 10 IU/ml IL-2 and gentamicin, plus 10 ug/ml peptides. On days 3 and 7, half of the culture medium was replaced with fresh IL-2-containing medium. Unless noted otherwise, every peptide stimulation condition was cultured in triplicate wells. PBMC were separated from whole blood using Ficoll-Paque Plus gradient centrifugation and were then either cryopreserved at -140C or used fresh. Overlapping peptide pools spanned the spike proteins of SARS-CoV-2 and the common cold coronaviruses HCoV-NL63, HCoV-OC43 and HCoV-229E. The QIAamp micro DNA kit was used to extract genomic DNA from the cultured CD4+ T cells.

Study-wide findings and limitations: Clones induced by infection and clones induced by vaccination both contracted markedly at late timepoints after vaccination, which fits with T cell responses waning over time. Only a small number of convalescent patients were included, and no early post-infection timepoints were available, which limited the study. In healthy vaccine recipients, vaccine-induced clones were almost all SARS-CoV-2 mono-reactive, with only 1 of 255 cross-reactive with common cold coronaviruses.

The sample was CD4+ T cells from PBMCs cultured with HCoV-NL63 spike peptides, taken after COVID-19 vaccination. The cell subset or site label here, explained by the study, means: HCoV-NL63 spike overlapping peptide pool stimulation. The sequence links TRBV5-1 to TRBJ2-1; the D gene is unclear. This sequence was found in a human donor who received a COVID-19 vaccine. CDR3 region: CASSSSRWNEQFF. The nucleotides read TGCGCCAGCAGTAGTAGTCGTTGGAATGAGCAGTTCTTC.